The 22 T cell receptor beta chains given below trace back to one sample, sequenced in a study of Tregs in tolerant kidney transplant recipients. Libraries were prepared by immunoSEQ multiplex PCR; TCRdb keeps only in-frame clonotypes and omits some of them. Of roughly 46,000 clones in the sample, more than 80% were seen once. The sequencing sample was made of Tregs from blood. The receptors were gathered from a human donor in good health.

This chain's CDR3 is CASSTIRTGDYGYTF. CDR3 DNA sequence: TGTGCCAGCAGCACGATCCGGACAGGGGACTATGGCTACACCTTC. This rearrangement joins TRBV5-6 to TRBJ1-2, with 9 bases aligning to TRBD1. The CDR3 is made up of 15 amino acids. Germline trimming cut 4 bases from V and 3 bases from J; bases unmatched to any gene: 7. The germline V gene encodes CDR1 SGHDT and CDR2 YYEEEE.

The chain has TRBV2 and TRBJ2-1; D might be TRBD2 (6 bases). The V end lost 7 bases, the J end lost 7 bases, and 14 bases lay between the germline ends. CDR3 length equals 13 residues. The V gene's germline CDR1 is SNHLY and CDR2 FYNNEI. The CDR3 is CASNTGGWNEQFF. The DNA of the CDR3 is TGTGCCAGCAACACCGGGGGTTGGAATGAGCAGTTCTTC.

V and J are TRBV5-1 and TRBJ2-5; D not certain. The germline V and J ends were trimmed by 4 bases and 4 bases, with 20 bases remaining between them. Germline CDR1 reads SGHRS; CDR2 reads YFSETQ. The length of the CDR3 is 16 residues. The CDR3 nucleotides are TGCGCCAGCAGCCCTCGGCCTCAGAGAATCGGAGAGACCCAGTACTTC. It encodes CASSPRPQRIGETQYF. The variable domain in full, with the rest retrieved from reference TRBV5-1 and TRBJ2-5, is KAGVTQTPRYLIKTRGQQVTLSCSPISGHRSVSWYQQTPGQGLQFLFEYFSETQRNKGNFPGRFSGRQFSNSRSEMNVSTLELGDSALYLCASSPRPQRIGETQYFGPGTRLLVL.

The CDR3 sequence: CASSRRTGNYNEQFF. The CDR3 DNA reads TGTGCCAGCAGCCGAAGGACAGGGAACTACAATGAGCAGTTCTTC. This chain connects TRBV11-2 to TRBJ2-1, with 8 positions matching TRBD1. V was clipped by 5 bases and J by 3 bases; unmatched bases: 6. CDR3 size: 15 residues. Germline V lookup: CDR1 SGHAT, CDR2 FQNNGV.

The rearrangement links TRBV6-6 to TRBJ2-6; possibly TRBD1 for D (6 bases). Per germline, CDR1 MNHNY and CDR2 SVGAGI (reference sequence). V lost 2 bases, J lost 2 bases, and 7 bases lay in between. The CDR3 loop spans 15 amino acids. In DNA, the CDR3 is TGTGCCAGCAGTTACAGGACAGCTGGGGCCAACGTCCTGACTTTC. This sequence encodes CASSYRTAGANVLTF.

The sample holds one count of this clone. The rearrangement uses TRBV6-5 and TRBJ2-3; D not resolved. In germline, CDR1 is MNHEY, CDR2 SVGAGI. CDR3 length: 14 residues. The V and J ends lost 4 bases and 2 bases respectively, with 10 bases between them. The chain's CDR3 is CASSWGLNTDTQYF. CDR3 nucleotide sequence: TGTGCCAGCAGTTGGGGATTGAACACAGATACGCAGTATTTT.

This chain links TRBV15 with TRBJ2-5; either TRBD1 or TRBD2 may supply D (5 bases each). The CDR3 sequence is 12 residues long. The germline V and J ends were trimmed by 1 base and 5 bases, with 5 bases remaining between them. CDR1 and CDR2 (germline): LNHNV, YYDKDF (reference sequence). CDR3 loop: CATSRGGETQYF. CDR3 sequence (DNA): TGTGCCACCAGCAGAGGGGGGGAGACCCAGTACTTC.

This clone was counted a single time. The J gene is TRBJ1-2, the V gene TRBV5-4, with TRBD1 matching 9 bases. After removal of 4 bases from V and 5 bases from J, the junction contained 3 bases not matched to a gene. Germline-derived CDR1 and CDR2 are SGHNT and YYREEE (reference sequence). CDR3 size: 13 residues. CDR3 loop: CASSVGQGYGYTF. The CDR3 region has the DNA TGTGCCAGCAGCGTAGGACAGGGGTATGGCTACACCTTC. The full variable domain, its missing parts supplied by reference TRBV5-4 and TRBJ1-2, is ETGVTQSPTHLIKTRGQQVTLRCSSQSGHNTVSWYQQALGQGPQFIFQYYREEENGRGNFPPRFSGLQFPNYSSELNVNALELDDSALYLCASSVGQGYGYTFGSGTRLTVV.

This sequence joins TRBV4-1 and TRBJ2-1; TRBD2 matches 10 bases. V lost 3 bases to trimming and J lost 0 bases; unmatched junction nucleotides: 11. CDR3 length: 19 residues. The V gene's germline CDR1 is MGHRA and CDR2 YSYEKL. The CDR3: CASSQVRLAGLPSYNEQFF. The CDR3 DNA is TGCGCCAGCAGCCAGGTTAGACTAGCGGGCCTCCCCTCCTACAATGAGCAGTTCTTC.

This clone showed up just once. The rearrangement joins TRBV29-1 to TRBJ2-7; 8 bases are shared with TRBD2. There are 15 residues in the CDR3. Germline V gene sequence: CDR1 SQVTM, CDR2 ANQGSEA. V lost 5 bases to trimming and J lost 9 bases; unmatched junction nucleotides: 18. The CDR3 here is CSVPAGLAGLGRQYF. The DNA of the CDR3 is TGCAGCGTTCCCGCCGGACTAGCCGGGTTGGGTAGGCAGTACTTC.

This clone occurred once. The chain uses TRBV6-5 and TRBJ1-2; D remains ambiguous. The length of the CDR3 is 13 residues. Trimming shortened V by 5 bases and J by 3 bases, and 10 bases separated the two germline ends. Germline V gene sequence: CDR1 MNHEY, CDR2 SVGAGI. CDR3 nucleotide sequence: TGTGCCAGCAGTAACAGCGCGCACTATGGCTACACCTTC. This gives the protein CASSNSAHYGYTF.

The chain employs TRBV7-2 and TRBJ2-1, with 7 bases identical to TRBD2. V dropped 5 bases and J dropped 6; count of bases not matched to a gene: 10. The V gene's germline CDR1 is SGHTA and CDR2 FQGNSA. This CDR3 is 15 amino acids long. CDR3 in DNA: TGTGCCAGCAGCCCCCGGGAGGTTGGGGGCAATGAGCAGTTCTTC. It encodes CASSPREVGGNEQFF.

CDR3 DNA: TGTGCTAGTGGGGGTGAGGGCTACACTGAAGCTTTCTTT. Protein: CASGGEGYTEAFF. The chain joins TRBV12-5 to TRBJ1-1; D is ambiguous. V lost 6 bases and J lost 3, with 11 bases in between. Germline V CDR1 and CDR2: LGHNT, FRNRAP. The CDR3 extends over 13 amino acids.

The chain couples TRBV12-2 to TRBJ1-5. TRBV12-2 is listed as a pseudogene. CDR3 length: 16 residues. CDR3 region: CASRSDGGDPCQPQHF. For the CDR3, the DNA is TGTGCAAGTCGCTCCGATGGGGGGGACCCCTGTCAGCCCCAGCATTTT.

The chain joins TRBV5-1 to TRBJ1-2; tentative D call: TRBD1 (5 bases). The CDR3 is made up of 14 amino acids. Trimming shortened V by 4 bases and J by 3 bases, and 13 bases separated the two germline ends. Germline V CDR1 and CDR2: SGHRS, YFSETQ. The CDR3 coding sequence is TGCGCCAGCAGCGACAGTGGCTGGGACTATGGCTACACCTTC. Its protein product is CASSDSGWDYGYTF.

This clone was seen just once. This rearrangement joins TRBV11-2 to TRBJ2-7; TRBD2 aligns across 7 bases. Germline V gives CDR1 SGHAT, CDR2 FQNNGV. Trimming removed 2 bases from V and 6 bases from J; junction bases left unmatched: 13. There are 16 residues in the CDR3. Here the CDR3 reads CASSLRRGTTSREQYF. The DNA for the CDR3 is TGTGCCAGCAGCTTAAGGCGGGGGACGACTTCTCGCGAGCAGTACTTC.

The chain joins TRBV5-1 to TRBJ1-3; possible D gene TRBD1, 6 bases. The CDR3 has 15 residues. Trimming pared 4 bases from V and 2 bases from J, leaving 13 bases between. CDR1 and CDR2 (germline): SGHRS, YFSETQ. CDR3 loop: CASSPEGVTGNTIYF. The CDR3 region has the DNA TGCGCCAGCAGCCCGGAGGGGGTAACTGGAAACACCATATATTTT.

This chain uses TRBV6-6 with TRBJ1-5; D unclear. The V gene lost 7 bases and the J gene lost 8 bases, with 24 bases spanning the gap. The CDR3 extends over 16 amino acids. Germline CDR1 reads MNHNY; CDR2 reads SVGAGI (reference sequence). The CDR3 sequence is CASNPGISARIEPQHF. CDR3 nucleotides: TGTGCCAGCAACCCGGGCATTTCAGCGAGGATTGAGCCCCAGCATTTT.

This chain joins TRBV7-3 and TRBJ1-1; D is unclear. There are 13 residues in the CDR3. V was shortened by 5 bases and J by 3 bases, with 10 bases between the two germline ends. From germline, CDR1 is SGHTA and CDR2 FQGTGA. CDR3 loop: CASSPERDTEAFF. The CDR3 DNA follows: TGTGCCAGCAGCCCCGAGAGGGACACTGAAGCTTTCTTT.

V usage is TRBV6-6 and J usage is TRBJ2-7, with D unclear. CDR1 is MNHNY and CDR2 is SVGAGI in the germline V gene (reference sequence). The CDR3 is 14 amino acids. V was cut by 7 bases and J by 7 bases, with 20 bases left in between. This CDR3 reads CASNRVQGVGEQYF. The CDR3 nucleotides read TGTGCCAGCAACCGGGTCCAAGGTGTTGGAGAGCAGTACTTC.

This chain connects TRBV10-1 to TRBJ1-5; D is undetermined. This CDR3 region has 12 residues. Trimming left V 0 bases short and J 9 bases short, with 6 bases between. The germline V gene encodes CDR1 WNHNN and CDR2 SYGVQD (reference sequence). The CDR3 DNA sequence: TGCGCCAGCAGTGAGTCGGAGCTGCCCCAGCATTTT. It specifies CASSESELPQHF.

The rearrangement uses TRBV19 and TRBJ2-7; TRBD1 aligns across 9 bases. CDR1 and CDR2 (germline): LNHDA, SQIVND (reference sequence). The CDR3 loop spans 14 amino acids. The ends lost 6 bases at V and 2 bases at J; junction bases unmatched: 5. The CDR3 sequence is CASSHDRGAYEQYF. The CDR3 DNA follows: TGTGCCAGTAGCCATGACAGGGGGGCCTACGAGCAGTACTTC.